This TCR beta chain was found in a study of T-cell reconstitution after alpha-beta-depleted transplantation in children. This clonotype was picked up a small number of times. Its target is not known. Notes on the study in general: Recipient T cells and thymic progenitors that survived were the source of the high TCRbeta diversity seen at day 60 in some patients. From newly produced T cells came most of the T-cell counts and diversity one year after transplant.

CDR1 LNHDA and CDR2 SQIVND come from the germline V gene (reference sequence). Trimming took off 7 bases at V and 0 bases at J, with 21 bases between the two ends. There are 17 residues in the CDR3. Molecular barcoding with unique molecular identifiers was used for the TCRbeta library. TCRdb analysed the PCR reads with MiXCR anew, one entry per CDR3 protein. Among 25,000 to 30,000 distinct CDR3 sequences listed, under 7% were seen once. The sample consisted of PBMCs, mostly from graft donor cells, taken 180 days after TCRalphabeta/CD19-depleted stem cell transplant. The receptor was derived from a male patient between 5 and 17 years old who had a stem cell transplant for acute myeloid leukemia, so the T cells may come from the graft donor. The J gene is TRBJ1-1, the V gene TRBV19, with D perhaps matching TRBD1 (5 bases). CDR3 protein: CASTRGTGPPMNTEAFF. DNA of the CDR3: TGTGCCAGTACCCGAGGAACAGGCCCTCCCATGAACACTGAAGCTTTCTTT. Looking up the rest from reference TRBV19 and TRBJ1-1 gives the full variable domain: DGGITQSPKYLFRKEGQNVTLSCEQNLNHDAMYWYRQDPGQGLRLIYYSQIVNDFQKGDIAEGYSVSREKKESFPLTVTSAQKNPTAFYLCASTRGTGPPMNTEAFFGQGTRLTVV.